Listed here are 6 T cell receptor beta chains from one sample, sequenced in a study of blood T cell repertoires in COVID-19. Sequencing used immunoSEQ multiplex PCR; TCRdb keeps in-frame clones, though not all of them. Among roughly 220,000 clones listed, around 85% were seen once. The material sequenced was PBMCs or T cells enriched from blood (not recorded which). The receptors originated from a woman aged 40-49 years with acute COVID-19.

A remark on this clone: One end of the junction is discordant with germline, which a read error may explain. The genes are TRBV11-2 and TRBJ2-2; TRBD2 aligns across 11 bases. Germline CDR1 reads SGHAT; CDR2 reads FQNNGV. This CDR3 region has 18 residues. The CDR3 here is CASCFLPGLAVNTGELFF. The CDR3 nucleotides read TGTGCCAGCTGCTTCCTCCCGGGACTAGCGGTTAACACCGGGGAGCTGTTTTTT.

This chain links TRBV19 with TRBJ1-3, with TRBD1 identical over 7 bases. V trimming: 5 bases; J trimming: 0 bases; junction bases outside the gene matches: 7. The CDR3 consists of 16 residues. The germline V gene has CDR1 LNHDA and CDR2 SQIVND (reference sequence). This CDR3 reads CASSPGTAYSGNTIYF. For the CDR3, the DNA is TGTGCCAGTAGTCCGGGGACAGCGTACTCTGGAAACACCATATATTTT.

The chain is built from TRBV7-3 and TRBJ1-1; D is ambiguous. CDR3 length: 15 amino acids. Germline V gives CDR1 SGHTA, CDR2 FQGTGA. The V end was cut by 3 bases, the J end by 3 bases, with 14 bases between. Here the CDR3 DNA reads TGTGCCAGCAGCTTGACATCGGGAGGGTACACTGAAGCTTTCTTT. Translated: CASSLTSGGYTEAFF. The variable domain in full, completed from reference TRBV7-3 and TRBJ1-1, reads GAGVSQTPSNKVTEKGKYVELRCDPISGHTALYWYRQSLGQGPEFLIYFQGTGAADDSGLPNDRFFAVRPEGSVSTLKIQRTERGDSAVYLCASSLTSGGYTEAFFGQGTRLTVV.

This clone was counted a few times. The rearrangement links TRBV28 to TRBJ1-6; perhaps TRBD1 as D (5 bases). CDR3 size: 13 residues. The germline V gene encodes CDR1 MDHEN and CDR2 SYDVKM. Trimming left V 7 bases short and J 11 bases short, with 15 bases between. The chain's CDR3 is CASIEEGMAPLHF. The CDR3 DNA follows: TGTGCCAGCATTGAGGAGGGGATGGCACCCCTCCACTTT.

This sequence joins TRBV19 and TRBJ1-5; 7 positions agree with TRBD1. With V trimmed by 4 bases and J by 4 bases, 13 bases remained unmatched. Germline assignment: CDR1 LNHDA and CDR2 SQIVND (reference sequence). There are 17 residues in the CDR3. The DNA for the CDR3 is TGTGCCAGTAGTACCCTGAGGGGGCAGGGGCCGAATCAGCCCCAGCATTTT. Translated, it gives CASSTLRGQGPNQPQHF.

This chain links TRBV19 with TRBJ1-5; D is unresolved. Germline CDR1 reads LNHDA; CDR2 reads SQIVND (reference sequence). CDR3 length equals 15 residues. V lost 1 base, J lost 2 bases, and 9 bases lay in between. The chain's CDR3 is CASSIGPRGNQPQHF. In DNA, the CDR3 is TGTGCCAGTAGTATAGGCCCGAGGGGCAATCAGCCCCAGCATTTT.